This T cell receptor (beta chain) was documented in a study of T and B cells in COVID-19 patients (dated by TCRdb to 2020 to 2022). Study-wide context: Using TRB and IGH repertoire sequencing of peripheral blood, the study characterized adaptive immunity in COVID-19 patients who had active infection or had recovered. A median age of approximately 30 years was recorded in the recovered cohort versus around 70 years in the active-infection cohort. Up to roughly 10 follow-up blood samples were collected per patient, with some samples spanning different disease stages in the same individual. Because samples were available both during active disease and after recovery, a couple of patients were counted in both the recovered and the active cohorts. In the active-infection cohort, three fifths of the roughly 20 patients were critically ill and required mechanical ventilation or ECMO. Comorbidities linked to unfavorable COVID-19 outcome were present in about 90% of the roughly 20 patients in the active-infection cohort. For the repertoire analyses, the comparison was an age-matched reference group of roughly 37 healthy donors who were negative for COVID-19 antibodies. The repository of TCR and BCR sequences included roughly 70 time points from 30 to 45 patients, and more than 7.5 million TCR sequences were analysed. A recovered cohort was made up of 15 to 19 patients contributing roughly 21 samples, mostly after mild to moderate COVID-19 managed as outpatients. What the authors observed across the whole study: It was stated that prospective validation of the reported TCR clusters was required before the clusters could be put to clinical use. During active COVID-19 the TRB repertoires were highly clonal, but at recovery diversity and richness rose above the levels seen in healthy donors. The size of the cohort was considered insufficient for assessing HLA contributions to COVID-19 susceptibility or severity. Specific T cell subsets (CD4+/Treg/CD8+) and sorted SARS-CoV-2-responsive or tetramer+ T cells had not yet been sequenced, and these experiments were ongoing. In patients with COVID-19, the usage of TRBV/TRBJ genes was reported to be strongly skewed. The recovered cohort had roughly 2,300 exclusive TCR clusters, including over 30 low-pGen clusters. Few blood samples were available from mildly ill patients while symptoms were present, and early samples from severe cases were likewise scarce.

Sequenced on an Illumina MiSeq. Multiplex PCR with BIOMED2 TRB-A/B primer pools was used to amplify TRB rearrangements. Two consecutive PCRs added Illumina-compatible adapters and 7-nucleotide sample barcodes to the amplicons. Phusion HS II polymerase was used for all library PCRs. Amplicons were gel-purified with the NucleoSpin Gel and PCR Clean-up kit, quantified on Qubit, and pooled at approximately 4.3 nM. Amplicon pool quality was checked on an Agilent 2100 Bioanalyzer before Illumina next-generation sequencing. In the authors' own workflow: MiXCR 3.0.8 with the default MiXCR reference library was used to annotate TRB rearrangements. Non-productive reads and sequences with fewer than 2 reads were excluded, and each unique CDR3 nucleotide sequence counted as one clone. Clonality, diversity, richness and V-J gene usage were calculated in R 3.5.1. TCR clustering by CDR3 similarity used GLIPH2, with generation probabilities calculated by OLGA. GLIPH2 clusters were kept only if they contained at least four unique TCR clonotypes found in at least three individuals. TCRdb trimmed public reads at Q25 via fastp, called clones via MiXCR and kept in-frame beta chains. Identical CDR3 proteins give one entry, which carries the most common genes and DNA. The V and J calls follow TCRdb's processing rather than the paper's. Here the sample has approximately 11,000 distinct CDR3 sequences; 30% occur a single time. The top ten constitute over 11% of the sample.

Genomic DNA extracted from blood, in amounts of about 220-500 ng, served as the starting material for amplifying TRB repertoires. Taken from cysteine to phenylalanine, the CDR3 has 13 residues. Solely the CDR3 DNA is kept, with 39 bases framed from the first base. V loses 8 bases of germline sequence and J loses 2 bases, and the interval between the two ends is 10 bases. CDR1 is given as MNHNS and CDR2 as SASEGT, both from the germline V gene. To note about this clonotype: What this receptor recognizes is not known. Per-base quality was not reported, and no clone a single base away is much larger than it.

This receptor chain uses TRBV6-1 and TRBJ1-3, with no confidently assigned D gene. This clonotype was obtained from a human donor with active COVID-19. Input material: blood. CDR3 reads: CASLGAAGNTIYF. The DNA sequence is as follows: TGTGCCAGCTTGGGCGCCGCTGGAAACACCATATATTTT.